The clone carrying this T cell receptor (beta chain) was picked up many times. The CDR3 covers 14 residues. CDR1 SGHTA and CDR2 FQGTGA come from the germline V gene. Between the trimmed V and J ends, which lost 2 bases and 5 bases, there was a span of 13 bases. Graves' hyperthyroidism is called stable when ophthalmopathy does not progress within 18 months. Diagnosis of hyperthyroidism was new in patients aged 18 to 65, and its duration was under 2 months. Exclusion of a patient resulted from uncontrolled infection, other autoimmune disease, pregnancy or lactation. This sample is drawn from a study of T cells in Graves' hyperthyroidism and ophthalmopathy. It was RNA transcripts that yielded the amplified TCR beta CDR3 regions. RT-PCR in the first round (using the HTBI primer set) targeted the TCR CDR3. TCRdb independently ran MiXCR on the multiplex PCR reads; one entry per CDR3 protein. The sample has about 580,000 distinct CDR3 sequences; roughly 46% are singletons.

This chain connects TRBV7-3 to TRBJ2-7; possibly TRBD2 for D (5 bases). Sequenced material: peripheral blood or thyroid tissue (not recorded which). This TCR came from a young woman with Graves' hyperthyroidism. Here the CDR3 reads CASSLEASSHEQYF. The CDR3 DNA reads as TGTGCCAGCAGCTTAGAGGCTAGCAGCCACGAGCAGTACTTC.